This T cell receptor (beta chain) is drawn from a study of Ad26.COV2.S vaccination and SARS-CoV-2 variants. Treatment noted: some 19 received Ad26.COV2.S at low or high dose, single or two shots; about 5 received placebo; per-sample allocation not given. Specimens were obtained on day 63 following the first vaccine or placebo injection. The data were produced by immunoSEQ multiplex PCR, yet TCRdb's version contains in-frame clones alone and is incomplete. This table holds 250,000 to 300,000 clones, about 87% found once. Germline V CDR1 and CDR2: SGHTA, FQGNSA. V lost 5 bases, J lost 3 bases, and 17 bases lay in between. CDR3 size: 15 residues. In its sample, this clone was seen a few times.

V is TRBV7-2 and J is TRBJ2-7; possible D gene TRBD1, 6 bases. The origin of this receptor is a person between 18 and 65 years old who received the Ad26.COV2.S COVID-19 vaccine or a placebo. The starting material was peripheral blood, obtained in a trial of Ad26.COV2.S vaccine versus placebo. As DNA, the CDR3 is TGTGCCAGCAGCCTAATTCTCGGGACACTCTACGAGCAGTACTTC. It encodes CASSLILGTLYEQYF.